What follows is one T cell receptor beta chain and its context. Reverse transcription of roughly 0.5 to 1 ug RNA was carried out with random hexamers. TCRdb reprocessed the immunoSEQ multiplex PCR reads via MiXCR and lists one record per CDR3 protein. Among around 20,000 distinct CDR3 sequences listed, approximately 95% were seen once. These data come from a study of CD8 T cells in Susac syndrome. The CDR3 has 14 amino acids. V lost 0 bases, J lost 6 bases, and 14 bases lay in between. The germline V gene encodes CDR1 DFQATT and CDR2 SNEGSKA (reference sequence). The material sequenced was CD8+ T cells from PBMCs. The sequence was collected from a human donor in good health. The chain uses TRBV20-1 and TRBJ1-1; TRBD1 might be the D (6 bases). The CDR3: CSARETGSGPEAFF. Here the CDR3 DNA reads TGCAGTGCTAGAGAAACAGGGTCGGGGCCTGAAGCTTTCTTT.